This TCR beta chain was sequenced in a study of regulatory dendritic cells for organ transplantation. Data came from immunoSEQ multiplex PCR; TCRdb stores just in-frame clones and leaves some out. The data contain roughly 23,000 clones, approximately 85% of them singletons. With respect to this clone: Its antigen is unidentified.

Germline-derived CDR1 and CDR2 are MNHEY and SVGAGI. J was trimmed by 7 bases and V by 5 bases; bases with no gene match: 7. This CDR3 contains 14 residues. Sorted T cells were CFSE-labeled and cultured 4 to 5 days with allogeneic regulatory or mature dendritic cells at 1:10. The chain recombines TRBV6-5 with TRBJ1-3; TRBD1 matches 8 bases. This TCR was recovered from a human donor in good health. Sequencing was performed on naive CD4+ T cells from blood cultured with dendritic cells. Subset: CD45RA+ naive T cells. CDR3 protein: CASSQGRQGNTIYF. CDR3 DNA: TGTGCCAGCAGTCAAGGACGACAGGGGAACACCATATATTTT.